This entry describes one TCR beta chain. Its antigen is undetermined. These data are taken from a study of CD4+ T cells in melanoma. Whole-study results and caveats: A reported correlation linked neoantigen-specific CD4+ T cells to CD8+, macrophage and B cell function. Diverse differentiation states were reported for melanoma neoantigen-specific CD4+ T cells.

The table came from immunoSEQ multiplex PCR; TCRdb's copy has only in-frame clones and leaves some out. This sample has about 11,000 clones, with less than 75% found just once. The CDR3 is 16 amino acids. Germline CDR1 and CDR2: SEHNR and FQNEAQ (reference sequence). V gave up 4 bases and J gave up 0 bases; unmatched junction bases: 6. The sample taken for sequencing was cells from a culture (not recorded whether cultured in vitro). The TCR comes from a human donor with melanoma. This chain joins TRBV7-9 and TRBJ2-3, with 8 bases fitting TRBD2. CDR3 region: CASSSLAGKSTDTQYF. The CDR3 DNA sequence: TGTGCCAGCAGCTCCTTAGCGGGAAAAAGCACAGATACGCAGTATTTT.